The present TCR beta chain was sequenced within a study of T cell changes during pregnancy in multiple sclerosis (dated by TCRdb to the late 2010s). About the study as a whole: The study looked at changes in the T cell repertoire across pregnancy in women with multiple sclerosis.

Library creation used the immunoSEQ multiplex PCR assay. TCRdb carries this immuneACCESS record with in-frame sequences only. Its versions omit some clonotypes, under half of them owing to an unresolved V gene in the studies checked, with the rest unexplained. This sample gives 90,000 or so clones in total; approximately 90% of them show up just once. The ten largest clonotypes hold more than 1.5% of the sample. This clone was observed a few times. This receptor's antigen is unknown. There are no base qualities to consult, and no much larger clone falls within one base. CDR1 and CDR2, per the germline V gene, are SNHLY and FYNNEI. Cut back by 5 bases and 4 bases, the V and J ends lie 12 bases apart. CDR3 length: 14 amino acids, cysteine to phenylalanine. Solely the CDR3 DNA is kept, with 42 bases framed from the first base.

The sequencing here drew on peripheral blood, taken in the first trimester of pregnancy. The source is a female donor in good health, enrolled as a control in a pregnancy study. The sequence links TRBV2 to TRBJ2-1; the D gene assignment is ambiguous. DNA sequence: TGTGCCAGCAGTCCAGGTGGGCAGTACAATGAGCAGTTCTTC. This encodes CASSPGGQYNEQFF.